The following is a T cell receptor beta chain sequence with its context. Germline V gives CDR1 SEHNR, CDR2 FQNEAQ (reference sequence). CDR3 size: 15 residues. The V end was cut by 5 bases, the J end by 8 bases, with 19 bases between. This sample is part of a study of blood T cells in healthy people across ages. Through a sample-barcoded 5' primer and a J-beta primer mix, a second PCR was run for about 6 to 11 cycles. TCRdb re-called the 5' RACE reads through MiXCR, storing one row per CDR3 protein. The sample yields about 640,000 distinct CDR3 sequences, around three fifths seen once. Sequencing was carried out using blood. The TCR was taken from a man in his sixties in good health. This chain uses TRBV7-9 with TRBJ2-1; D is undetermined. In DNA, the CDR3 is TGTGCCAGCAGCCCTCCGTCCCCCGTAGTCTATGAGCAGTTCTTC. This sequence encodes CASSPPSPVVYEQFF.